Detailed here is one T cell receptor (beta chain). As yet, its antigen is unknown. Primers included in the PCR were 60 Vbeta and 13 Jbeta primers. Measured with immunoSEQ multiplex PCR; TCRdb has only the in-frame clones, and not every one. Among roughly 150,000 clones listed, roughly 64% were seen once. The entry originates in a study of cytomegalovirus exposure and HLA in healthy donors. Study-wide results and limits: Clonal expansion, a later analysis showed, was greater in HLA-associated TCR beta chains than in equally common others. TRBV6-2, TRBV6-3 and some other V segments were excluded as indistinguishable. Later on, an analysis showed TCR association rates differing by HLA locus, with DRB1 the most and HLA-C the fewest.

The junction had 5 bases not matched to a gene; V was cut back by 0 bases and J by 4 bases. Looked up from germline, CDR1 is GTSNPN and CDR2 is SVGIG (reference sequence). The CDR3 spans 14 residues. The receptor was derived from a young woman in good health and CMV-seropositive. V gene TRBV30 combines with J gene TRBJ2-7; 8 bases fit TRBD2. Sequenced input: PBMCs. CDR3 nucleotide sequence: TGTGCCTGGAGTGTTGGTCTAGCGGGTTACGAGCAGTACTTC. This encodes CAWSVGLAGYEQYF. The variable domain in full, with the rest retrieved from reference TRBV30 and TRBJ2-7, is SQTIHQWPATLVQPVGSPLSLECTVEGTSNPNLYWYRQAAGRGLQLLFYSVGIGQISSEVPQNLSASRPQDRQFILSSKKLLLSDSGFYLCAWSVGLAGYEQYFGPGTRLTVT.